This T cell receptor beta chain was captured in a study of beta chain features in type 1 diabetes. Study-wide points: The question left open here concerned HLA type influencing TCRB rearrangement. For cells with high TCR expression, cDNA sequencing could yield over-representation. Whatever favoring of shorter templates PCR might show would apply equally to patients and controls.

V shed 7 bases, J shed 5 bases, and the junction held 9 bases outside the gene matches. This CDR3 is built from 15 residues. Per germline, CDR1 MNHEY and CDR2 SVGAGI. The isolated RNA, all of it, was reverse transcribed, so expressed TCRB transcripts were what got sequenced. Here immunoSEQ multiplex PCR was the method, and the copy in TCRdb shows in-frame clones only, minus some. The repertoire consists of 250,000 to 350,000 clones, with about 14% occurring once and the leading ten covering 6.7%. This clone was counted between two and nine times. Its target is unknown. Purity of each sorted population was above 95%.

The gene calls are TRBV6-5 and TRBJ2-1; TRBD1 matches at 9 bases. The material sequenced was central memory CD4+ T cells from blood. The source is a young man in good health. CDR3 sequence reads: CASTPAGQGHNEQFF. CDR3 sequence (DNA): TGTGCCAGCACCCCGGCCGGACAGGGGCACAATGAGCAGTTCTTC.